The 8 T cell receptor beta chains given below trace back to one sample, sequenced in a study of cytomegalovirus exposure and HLA in healthy donors. The study ran its PCR with 60 Vbeta and 13 Jbeta primers. TCRdb keeps only in-frame clones here, not all; method: immunoSEQ multiplex PCR. The sample shows about 120,000 clones, roughly three quarters of them seen only once. The specimen was PBMCs. All receptors come from a man aged 25 to 45 in good health and CMV-seropositive.

With respect to this clone: An end of the junction does not agree with germline; a read error may underlie this. The CDR3 coding sequence is TGTGCTAGCAGCCGGACTAGCGGGGGGGCCCAAGAGACCCAGTACTTC. Protein: CASSRTSGGAQETQYF. The chain links TRBV7-7 to TRBJ2-5; 15 bases are a match to TRBD2. CDR1 and CDR2 (germline): SSHAT, FNYEAQ (reference sequence). CDR3 length equals 16 residues.

The chain links TRBV13 to TRBJ1-6, with 7 bases matching TRBD1. With V trimmed by 1 base and J by 7 bases, 1 base remained unmatched. This CDR3 is built from 14 residues. Germline V gene lookup returns CDR1 PRHDT and CDR2 FYEKMQ (reference sequence). The CDR3 spells CASSLAQGNSPLHF. Here the CDR3 DNA reads TGTGCCAGCAGCTTAGCACAGGGGAATTCACCCCTCCACTTT.

The V and J genes are TRBV7-9 and TRBJ2-5, with 9 bases aligning to TRBD2. After removal of 5 bases from V and 5 bases from J, the junction contained 9 bases not matched to a gene. Germline values: CDR1 SEHNR, CDR2 FQNEAQ (reference sequence). This CDR3 is built from 15 residues. The CDR3 spells CASSPPGTSIETQYF. CDR3 DNA: TGTGCCAGCAGCCCTCCCGGGACTAGCATCGAGACCCAGTACTTC.

The V gene is TRBV15, the J gene TRBJ2-5; TRBD1 might be the D (6 bases). The CDR3 is 14 residues long. V lost 0 bases and J 11 bases, leaving 16 bases between the germline ends. The germline V gene has CDR1 LNHNV and CDR2 YYDKDF (reference sequence). CDR3 sequence reads: CATSRDTGLREQYF. DNA of the CDR3: TGTGCCACCAGCAGAGACACAGGGTTGAGGGAGCAGTACTTC.

The CDR3 region is CASGLSWWGGVGEQYF. The CDR3 nucleotides are TGTGCTAGTGGTTTGAGTTGGTGGGGGGGCGTCGGCGAGCAGTACTTC. The V and J genes are TRBV12-5 and TRBJ2-7; tentatively, D is TRBD2 (7 bases). This CDR3 is 16 amino acids long. CDR1 is LGHNT and CDR2 is FRNRAP in the germline V gene. The V end was cut by 2 bases, the J end by 6 bases, with 20 bases between.

The CDR3 is CASSPGLAGNNEQFF. Here the CDR3 DNA reads TGTGCCAGCAGCCCAGGACTAGCGGGCAACAATGAGCAGTTCTTC. The chain uses TRBV7-9 and TRBJ2-1, with TRBD2 identical over 11 bases. CDR3 length: 15 residues. The germline gives CDR1 SEHNR, CDR2 FQNEAQ (reference sequence). The V and J ends lost 5 bases and 5 bases, in that order; junction bases with no gene match: 5.

The gene calls are TRBV19 and TRBJ1-6; 7 positions agree with TRBD1. The CDR3 covers 14 residues. With V trimmed by 8 bases and J by 6 bases, 7 bases remained unmatched. Germline values: CDR1 LNHDA, CDR2 SQIVND (reference sequence). The CDR3 DNA reads TGTGCCAGTGGGGGGACAGTGAGTAATTCACCCCTCCACTTT. Its translation: CASGGTVSNSPLHF.

This clone was recorded many times. The chain uses TRBV5-6 and TRBJ2-3; 8 nucleotides align to TRBD2. Germline V gene sequence: CDR1 SGHDT, CDR2 YYEEEE. The CDR3 is 14 residues long. Unmatched junction bases numbered 4, after V lost 4 bases and J lost 3 bases. The CDR3 DNA follows: TGTGCCAGCAGCCCGGGACTAGGAACAGATACGCAGTATTTT. Protein sequence: CASSPGLGTDTQYF.